This TCR beta chain was observed in a study of blood T cell repertoires in COVID-19. Turning to the study itself: In each case, the material was cDNA or gDNA derived from T cells, B-cell-depleted T cells, or PBMCs.

Germline V CDR1 and CDR2: SGHDT, YYEEEE. CDR3 length equals 15 residues. With V trimmed by 1 base and J by 2 bases, 4 bases remained unmatched. Assay used: immunoSEQ multiplex PCR; TCRdb lists only in-frame clones, some missing. The sample gives some 210,000 clones, just over 90% of which show up once; around 1.2% is in the top ten. The sequence was collected from a man aged 30-40 years with acute or convalescent COVID-19. The sequenced sample was peripheral blood. This chain connects TRBV5-6 to TRBJ2-7; TRBD1 agrees at 9 bases. The CDR3, as DNA: TGTGCCAGCAGCTTGAGACAGGGGGATGCCTACGAGCAGTACTTC. Amino acid sequence: CASSLRQGDAYEQYF. The variable domain in full, with the rest retrieved from reference TRBV5-6 and TRBJ2-7, is DAGVTQSPTHLIKTRGQQVTLRCSPKSGHDTVSWYQQALGQGPQFIFQYYEEEERQRGNFPDRFSGHQFPNYSSELNVNALLLGDSALYLCASSLRQGDAYEQYFGPGTRLTVT.